This is a list of T cell receptor beta chains from one sample in a study of T-cell memory formation after mild COVID-19. TCRdb analysed the 5' RACE reads with MiXCR anew, one entry per CDR3 protein. The profile shows under 300,000 distinct CDR3 sequences, roughly 17% of them singletons. Material for sequencing was PBMCs or a T cell subset sorted from them (not recorded which). The source is a man between 18 and 35 years old who had mild COVID-19 (a few samples of this study predate the infection). Cell type and time point are not known. The CDR3 runs from the conserved cysteine through the conserved F or W. Each record gives: D gene, J gene, V gene, clone size, CDR3 DNA, CDR3 protein. The D gene is left open where the match is weak. For some rows the clone size is stated as once, few or many, or as a class when expanded; others skip it.

>.|TRBJ2-6|TRBV7-3|few
TGTGCCAGCAGCTTAACGGTGGCGGCTGGGGCCAACGTCCTGACTTTC
CASSLTVAAGANVLTF
>TRBD2|TRBJ2-1|TRBV10-3|few
TGTGCCATCAGTGAGTTCTTAGCGGGGTACAATGAGCAGTTCTTC
CAISEFLAGYNEQFF
>.|TRBJ1-6|TRBV12-3/TRBV12-4|.
TGTGCCAGCAGTTTTCAAGGGCCGGCAAATTCACCCCTCCACTTT
CASSFQGPANSPLHF
>.|TRBJ2-7|TRBV4-3|few
TGCGCCAGCAGCCAAGGAGTTAGCGGATACGAGCAGTACTTC
CASSQGVSGYEQYF
>TRBD2|TRBJ2-3|TRBV28|.
TGTGCCAGCAGTCGGGGACTAGCGGGGGCGGATACGCAGTATTTT
CASSRGLAGADTQYF
>TRBD2|TRBJ2-1|TRBV4-2|few
TGTGCCAGCAGCCAAGTTGTAGCTAGCGGGGTGTACAATGAGCAGTTCTTC
CASSQVVASGVYNEQFF
>.|TRBJ2-1|TRBV20-1|few
TGCAGTGCTAGTTCGGGGCGCAATGAGCAGTTCTTC
CSASSGRNEQFF
>.|TRBJ1-4|TRBV6-2/TRBV6-3|.
TGTGCCAGCAGTTACGCCTTCGGAGAGACAGCAACTAATGAAAAACTGTTTTTT
CASSYAFGETATNEKLFF
>.|TRBJ1-1|TRBV20-1|few
TGCAGTGCTAGCACATCGTCGGGTGAGGTATGGATCACTGAAGCTTTCTTT
CSASTSSGEVWITEAFF
>TRBD2|TRBJ2-3|TRBV12-3/TRBV12-4|many
TGTGCCAGCACCTTCCAGGAGCGGGGGCTCACAGATACGCAGTATTTT
CASTFQERGLTDTQYF
>TRBD1|TRBJ2-7|TRBV5-1|.
TGCGCCAGAAGCTTGCCACAGGGGGGCGAGCAGTACTTC
CARSLPQGGEQYF
>.|TRBJ2-5|TRBV6-5|few
TGTGCCAGCAGTTACATGGGAGAGACCCAGTACTTC
CASSYMGETQYF
>.|TRBJ1-5|TRBV4-1|.
TGCGCCAGCAGCAGGGCGGCGGGTAGCAATCAGCCCCAGCATTTT
CASSRAAGSNQPQHF
>TRBD2|TRBJ2-3|TRBV4-1|.
TGCGCCAGCAGCCTAACCGGGACTAGCGGCACAGATACGCAGTATTTT
CASSLTGTSGTDTQYF
>TRBD2|TRBJ2-5|TRBV9|.
TGTGCCAGCAGCGTAGGAGGCCTAGCGGGGGGCCGACGTCTGGAGACCCAGTACTTC
CASSVGGLAGGRRLETQYF
>.|TRBJ1-2|TRBV7-2|many
TGTGCCAGCAGCGACCCCCCGGGGATGTATGGCTACACCTTC
CASSDPPGMYGYTF
>.|TRBJ2-1|TRBV14|many
TGTGCCAGCAGCCAACTCTCCATATCCTACAATGAGCAGTTCTTC
CASSQLSISYNEQFF
>.|TRBJ1-1|TRBV14|.
TGTGCCAGCAGCCGGGCAGGGCAGAACACTGAAGCTTTCTTT
CASSRAGQNTEAFF
>.|TRBJ1-3|TRBV7-6|few
TGTGCCAGCTTCTCGGGGACTGACTCTGGAAACACCATATATTTT
CASFSGTDSGNTIYF
>TRBD1|TRBJ2-1|TRBV24-1|.
TGTGCCACCAGTGATCGGACAGGCCAGTTCTTC
CATSDRTGQFF
>TRBD2|TRBJ2-2|TRBV29-1|.
TGCAGCGTAGAGACTAGCGTAAACACCGGGGAGCTGTTTTTT
CSVETSVNTGELFF
>.|TRBJ2-5|TRBV7-7|.
TGTGCTAGCAGCTTAGAAGCGGCGGGGAGGGAGACCCAGTACTTC
CASSLEAAGRETQYF
>.|TRBJ1-1|TRBV7-6|few
TGTGCCAGCAGCTTACTTCCCGTGTTGAACACTGAAGCTTTCTTT
CASSLLPVLNTEAFF
>TRBD2|TRBJ2-3|TRBV6-2/TRBV6-3|.
TGTGCCAGCAGTTACCCAGGACTAGCGGGAAATACGCAGTATTTT
CASSYPGLAGNTQYF
>.|TRBJ2-1|TRBV12-3/TRBV12-4|.
TGTGCCAGCAGTTTGGGCGGGGCCGACAATGAGCAGTTCTTC
CASSLGGADNEQFF
>.|TRBJ1-5|TRBV12-3/TRBV12-4|few
TGTGCCAGCAGGACCGGACCTAGCAATCAGCCCCAGCATTTT
CASRTGPSNQPQHF
>.|TRBJ2-5|TRBV9|many
TGTGCCAGCAGCGTAGCGGCTCAAGAGACCCAGTACTTC
CASSVAAQETQYF
>.|TRBJ2-7|TRBV5-6|few
TGTGCCAGCAGCTTGGGGGCTAGATACTACGAGCAGTACTTC
CASSLGARYYEQYF
>.|TRBJ1-6|TRBV6-2/TRBV6-3|many
TGTGCCAGCAGTTTTTACCTTGATTCACCCCTCCACTTT
CASSFYLDSPLHF
>TRBD2|TRBJ2-5|TRBV9|.
TGTGCCAGCAGCGTAGGAGGTAGCGGGGTGGGAGAGACCCAGTACTTC
CASSVGGSGVGETQYF
>.|TRBJ1-1|TRBV20-1|.
TGCAGTGCTAGTTGGGTTAGCACTGAAGCTTTCTTT
CSASWVSTEAFF
>.|TRBJ2-7|TRBV7-6|few
TGTGCCAGCAGCTTATCTGCGGGGTTCTACGAGCAGTACTTC
CASSLSAGFYEQYF
>.|TRBJ2-1|TRBV7-9|few
TGTGCCAGCAGCCCCATGACAGTCTACAATGAGCAGTTCTTC
CASSPMTVYNEQFF
>TRBD1|TRBJ1-6|TRBV15|.
TGTGCCACCAGCAGAGAACCGATGACAGGGGGTATACCCCTCCACTTT
CATSREPMTGGIPLHF
>.|TRBJ1-2|TRBV6-5|.
TGTGCCAGCAGTTACAGGAGGCAGGGCGGTTATGGCTACACCTTC
CASSYRRQGGYGYTF
>.|TRBJ2-1|TRBV4-3|many
TGCGCCAGCAGCCAAGATTGGGGGGGCGGTGGGGATGAGCAGTTCTTC
CASSQDWGGGGDEQFF
>TRBD2|TRBJ2-5|TRBV4-1|few
TGCGCCAGCAGCCGAAGCCTGGAGCGGGGGGAACTTCAAGAGACCCAGTACTTC
CASSRSLERGELQETQYF
>TRBD1|TRBJ1-4|TRBV7-2|few
TGTGCCAGCAGTTACAGGGGTTTGGACGAAAAACTGTTTTTT
CASSYRGLDEKLFF
>.|TRBJ2-7|TRBV5-6|.
TGTGCCAGCGGGCCCGGGGAGACCTACGAGCAGTACTTC
CASGPGETYEQYF
>.|TRBJ2-5|TRBV5-1|many
TGCGCCAGCAGCCCACAAGGCGGGACAGAAGAGACCCAGTACTTC
CASSPQGGTEETQYF
>.|TRBJ1-3|TRBV4-1|few
TGCGCCAGCAGCCAATATGGGCCGTACGGAAACACCATATATTTT
CASSQYGPYGNTIYF
>.|TRBJ2-2|TRBV5-6|few
TGTGCCAGCAGCGGGGAGACCCGGGGCGGGGAGCTGTTTTTT
CASSGETRGGELFF
>.|TRBJ2-7|TRBV4-1|.
TGCGCCAGCAGCCAAGGTTCGTCGGGCGGATACGAGCAGTACTTC
CASSQGSSGGYEQYF
>.|TRBJ2-7|TRBV6-2/TRBV6-3|.
TGTGCCAGCAGATACGGGGCTAACTACGAGCAGTACTTC
CASRYGANYEQYF
>.|TRBJ1-1|TRBV5-1|many
TGCGCCAGCAGCTTGGAATGGCCTGAAGCTTTCTTT
CASSLEWPEAFF
>.|TRBJ2-3|TRBV5-1|.
TGCGCCAGGACACGCCCGGGACCGATGACAGATACGCAGTATTTT
CARTRPGPMTDTQYF
>.|TRBJ2-1|TRBV4-3|few
TGCGCCAGCAGCCAAACAGGCCCACCCACAAATGAGCAGTTCTTC
CASSQTGPPTNEQFF
>.|TRBJ1-2|TRBV15|few
TGTGCCACGTCTCCCGGGACTAACTATGGCTACACCTTC
CATSPGTNYGYTF
>.|TRBJ1-1|TRBV6-5|.
TGTGCCAGCAGTTACAATTTCCGGGACGGCGCTTTCTTT
CASSYNFRDGAFF
>.|TRBJ2-2|TRBV7-2|.
TGTGCCAGCAGCTTACCTGCCCCATGGGGGAACACCGGGGAGCTGTTTTTT
CASSLPAPWGNTGELFF
>.|TRBJ1-1|TRBV9|.
TGTGCCAGCAGCCCCCGACCGAGAGCCTTGGAAGCTTTCTTT
CASSPRPRALEAFF
>TRBD1|TRBJ1-1|TRBV23-1|.
TGCGCCAGCACCAGGGACAGGGGGACGACTGAAGCTTTCTTT
CASTRDRGTTEAFF
>.|TRBJ2-5|TRBV7-3|.
TGTGCCAGCAGCTTAACCCTGGGGGAGACCCAGTACTTC
CASSLTLGETQYF
>.|TRBJ1-1|TRBV20-1|.
TGCAGTGCTAGGGAGGGCCGTCCTGAAGCTTTCTTT
CSAREGRPEAFF
>.|TRBJ2-5|TRBV6-2/TRBV6-3|.
TGTGCCAGCAGTTACGCAGGCCAAGAGACCCAGTACTTC
CASSYAGQETQYF
>TRBD2|TRBJ2-1|TRBV4-3|few
TGCGCCAGCAGCCAAGAAGCGGGAGACTATGAGCAGTTCTTC
CASSQEAGDYEQFF
>.|TRBJ1-4|TRBV11-2|few
.
CASSFGLTGRMKNCFF
>.|TRBJ2-5|TRBV4-2|many
TGTGCCAGCAGCCTAACGAGGCTAAACCAAGAGACCCAGTACTTC
CASSLTRLNQETQYF
>.|TRBJ2-2|TRBV6-5|many
TGTGCCAGCAGCCGAACAGGGAACACCGGGGAGCTGTTTTTT
CASSRTGNTGELFF